This section outlines one T cell receptor beta chain sequence together with its context. Its antigen is unknown. The read terminates 3 residues ahead of where the CDR3 ends, so the germline J gene completes it. This specimen includes other DNA sequences encoding the same CDR3. Equivalent amounts of genomic DNA from CVID and control samples were used as sequencing input. For every sample, a 60 bp segment covering the rearranged TCRbeta CDR3 region was amplified and then sequenced. The immunoSEQ assay, a bias-corrected multiplex PCR combined with high-throughput sequencing, was used for TCRbeta amplification. The published analysis was carried out like this. Every unique nucleotide sequence counted as a clone and was annotated with V, D and J genes, copy number and frequency. Sequences were labeled productive if in frame, and non-productive if out of frame or containing stop codons. As previously described, clonality was computed from Shannon's entropy. The predicted amino acid sequences of productive clones were used to derive mean CDR3 Kyte-Doolittle hydropathy. The R hclust function was used to hierarchically cluster scaled V gene usage with Manhattan distance and complete linkage. Sharing of clones by CDR3 amino acid sequence was evaluated through resampling of 12 repertoires per group over 100 rounds. The repertoires were screened for approximately 63 published EBV-specific TCRbeta sequences and some 250 published CMV-specific TCRbeta sequences. A couple of CVID samples yielding fewer than 10,000 sequences were excluded from analysis, leaving approximately 46 CVID repertoires. As stored in TCRdb, this immuneACCESS dataset retains in-frame rearrangements with V and J assigned. A fraction of the clones does not appear; measured against another copy, unresolved V genes explain less than half of the discrepancy, and the remainder lacks a known reason. That table is the source of V, J and clone size, and D and trimming were worked out from the DNA. For this sample the table reports tens of thousands of clones, with no clone seen just once. Clones ranked in the top ten supply 2% to 2.5% of the sample.

Here V drops 0 bases and J drops 3 bases, and the junction holds 3 bases not matched to any gene. CDR1 and CDR2, per the germline V gene, are SGHTA and FQGNSA. The CDR3 contains 16 residues, cysteine and phenylalanine counted. Shown are 39 bases from within the CDR3, in frame from base 1. Diagnosis of CVID followed standard criteria, namely serum IgG, IgA and/or IgM below the normal range together with specific antibody deficiency. A total of around 44 subjects (approximately 15 female and 30 or so male; age range roughly 9 to 70 years, mean age around 40) were included in the CVID group. Predominantly Caucasian heritage was noted among both the CVID patients and the healthy controls. All CVID subjects had received replacement immunoglobulin therapy for at least one year at the time of study participation. No CVID subject was ill or taking immunomodulatory or immunosuppressive medication when blood was collected. Heparinized peripheral whole blood samples of about 5 to 8.5 ml were collected from each donor. Genomic DNA from adults with common variable immune deficiency (CVID) and from healthy adult controls was the source for sequencing TCRbeta CDR3 repertoires. Diluted blood was density-centrifuged over Hypaque 1077 or Ficoll-Paque to isolate peripheral blood mononuclear cells. Genomic DNA was obtained from unsorted mononuclear cells through either Qiagen column purification or a centrifugation-based method.

The data were taken from a study of T cell clonality in common variable immunodeficiency (dated by TCRdb to the mid-2010s). Broad study findings and their caveats: CVID subjects shared fewer TCRbeta clones with each other than healthy controls did (p < 0.0001). CVID TCRbeta sequences reportedly showed fewer deletions and N-nucleotide insertions and lacked highly modified clones with 13 or more V deletions. Correlations between repertoire features and clinical complications were limited by patient heterogeneity within the CVID cohort. Even though DNA input was equal, the average per sample came to 75,000 to 95,000 unique sequences for controls compared with approximately 29,000 for CVID samples. Increased TCRbeta clonality was found in CVID subjects compared with healthy controls (t-test p = 0.018), with the increase being most characteristic of about a third of subjects. The authors noted that sequencing repertoires of T cell subpopulations would be needed to clarify what caused the increased clonality in CVID.

The rearrangement combines TRBV7-2 with TRBJ2-7; 12 bases in between match TRBD1. The sequenced material came from peripheral blood mononuclear cells. The sequence was obtained from a human donor with common variable immunodeficiency. The CDR3 reads CASSLAGTGGLYEQYF. The CDR3 bases that were read are TGTGCCAGCAGCTTAGCCGGGACAGGGGGCCTCTACGAG.